This T cell receptor (beta chain) comes out of a study of cytotoxic CD8 clonotypes in ibrutinib-treated CLL. V shed 6 bases and J 6 bases; nucleotides not matched to a gene: 8. This CDR3 comprises 14 residues. Germline values: CDR1 SQVTM, CDR2 ANQGSEA. Clones were read by immunoSEQ multiplex PCR, and TCRdb kept only the in-frame ones, dropping some. The repertoire holds 250,000 to 350,000 clones, with approximately 76% as singletons. The specimen comprised PBMCs, sampled at disease progression, from a patient treated with ibrutinib. The chain uses TRBV29-1 and TRBJ1-4; TRBD1 matches at 9 bases. The clonotype was recovered from a human donor with chronic lymphocytic leukemia. The CDR3 DNA sequence: TGCAGCGTCCTAACAGGGGGCGTACATGAAAAACTGTTTTTT. Protein sequence: CSVLTGGVHEKLFF. The full variable domain, completed using reference TRBV29-1 and TRBJ1-4, is SAVISQKPSRDICQRGTSLTIQCQVDSQVTMMFWYRQQPGQSLTLIATANQGSEATYESGFVIDKFPISRPNLTFSTLTVSNMSPEDSSIYLCSVLTGGVHEKLFFGSGTQLSVL.